These T cell receptor beta chains were read from a single sample in a study of beta chain features in type 1 diabetes. Assay used: immunoSEQ multiplex PCR; TCRdb lists only in-frame clones, some missing. The profile shows some 99,000 clones, approximately 37% of them singletons. Sequenced material: stem cell memory CD4+ T cells from blood. These receptors all come from a woman between 18 and 30 years old in good health. CDR3s include the opening cysteine and the closing phenylalanine or tryptophan. A D gene is named only where the DNA matches it firmly. Size tells how often a clone was seen (once, few, many) or the class of an expanded clone, and some rows leave it out.

v_gene	abundance	d_gene	j_gene	CDR3aa	CDR3nt
TRBV27	NA	NA	TRBJ2-7	CASSLLGLSSTYEQYF	TGTGCCAGCAGTTTATTGGGACTTTCCTCTACCTACGAGCAGTACTTC
TRBV7-9	few	TRBD1	TRBJ2-7	CASSFHRGDEQYF	TGTGCCAGCAGCTTTCACAGGGGGGACGAGCAGTACTTC
TRBV19	few	TRBD1	TRBJ2-1	CASSIRQGALSYNEQFF	TGTGCCAGTAGTATCAGACAGGGGGCATTGTCCTACAATGAGCAGTTCTTC
TRBV4-2	once	TRBD2	TRBJ2-3	CASSQVSSGRPRPYF	TGTGCCAGCAGCCAAGTTTCTAGCGGGAGGCCCCGCCCGTATTTT
TRBV11-2	once	TRBD1	TRBJ1-1	CASSPRTGPAEAFF	TGTGCCAGCAGCCCCCGGACAGGGCCCGCTGAAGCTTTCTTT
TRBV5-4	few	NA	TRBJ1-4	CASSRQGGEKLFF	TGTGCCAGCAGCCGCCAGGGAGGTGAAAAACTGTTTTTT
TRBV7-9	NA	TRBD2	TRBJ2-7	CASSTRLAGGYEQYF	TGTGCCAGCAGCACTCGACTAGCGGGAGGGTACGAGCAGTACTTC
TRBV18	NA	TRBD1	TRBJ1-3	CASSPYRDSSGNTIYF	TGTGCCAGCTCACCTTACCGGGACAGCTCTGGAAACACCATATATTTT
TRBV10-2	NA	NA	TRBJ2-4	CATHAGRHIQYF	TGCGCCACCCACGCGGGGCGGCACATTCAGTACTTC
TRBV6-6	few	NA	TRBJ1-2	CASSYSSLPGYGYTF	TGTGCCAGCAGTTACTCTTCCCTCCCGGGATATGGCTACACCTTC
TRBV18	NA	TRBD2	TRBJ2-1	CASSPALAGDNEQFF	TGTGCCAGCTCCCCAGCACTAGCGGGAGACAATGAGCAGTTCTTC
TRBV7-2	NA	NA	TRBJ2-7	CASSPFPTRTYEQYF	TGTGCCAGCAGCCCCTTCCCGACTCGCACCTACGAGCAGTACTTC
TRBV30	NA	NA	TRBJ2-6	CAWSPSGKGLFSGANVLTF	TGTGCCTGGAGTCCCTCGGGGAAGGGACTTTTCTCTGGGGCCAACGTCCTGACTTTC
TRBV2	few	TRBD1	TRBJ2-7	CASRETGVTYEQYF	TGTGCCAGCAGAGAGACAGGGGTCACCTACGAGCAGTACTTC
TRBV30	few	NA	TRBJ1-2	CAWSVLQGSGYTF	TGTGCCTGGAGTGTCCTACAGGGAAGTGGCTACACCTTC
TRBV30	NA	NA	TRBJ1-4	CAWPRQEFERDLSDEKLFF	TGTGCCTGGCCCCGACAGGAGTTCGAACGGGACCTTTCCGATGAAAAACTGTTTTTT
TRBV5-4	NA	NA	TRBJ2-4	CASSLRGGMGNIQYF	TGTGCCAGCAGCTTGCGGGGTGGGATGGGGAACATTCAGTACTTC
TRBV10-3	NA	NA	TRBJ2-3	CAISEGSGTDTQYF	TGTGCCATCAGTGAAGGGAGTGGCACAGATACGCAGTATTTT
TRBV5-1	NA	NA	TRBJ2-5	CASSLALDFMGTQYF	TGCGCCAGCAGCTTGGCCCTCGACTTTATGGGGACCCAGTACTTC